This entry features one TCR beta chain sequence. Its antigen remains unidentified. The CDR3 is 14 amino acids. The germline V gene encodes CDR1 SGHRS and CDR2 YFSETQ. V lost 4 bases to trimming and J lost 9 bases, with 17 bases between them. The authors extracted RNA and reverse transcribed it into cDNA as the sequencing template. TCRdb's table, derived via immunoSEQ multiplex PCR, lists solely in-frame clones and lacks some. The repertoire holds 65,000 to 95,000 clones, with about 53% as singletons. The data belong to a study of CD8+ T cells in alopecia areata. Study-wide findings and caveats: Normal scalp had lower clonality than lesional scalp, with alopecia totalis/universalis lesions showing this most strongly. Patients displayed less clarity in TCR sharing than mice, a finding possibly related to HLA.

Those with alopecia areata gave lesional scalp punch biopsies and peripheral blood. Sequencing was performed on NKG2D-high CD8+ T cells sorted from blood. This clonotype was sampled from a human donor with alopecia areata. The chain has TRBV5-1 and TRBJ2-1, with a tentative D call TRBD2 (6 bases). The CDR3 nucleotides read TGCGCCAGCAGCGTGGGACTGGCCGACGGTGAGCAGTTCTTC. Translated, it gives CASSVGLADGEQFF.